The rows below give T cell receptor beta chains drawn from one sample of a study of blood T cell repertoires in COVID-19. The table came from immunoSEQ multiplex PCR; TCRdb's copy has only in-frame clones and leaves some out. The table lists fewer than 350,000 clones, 80% to 90% of them singletons. Sequenced sample: PBMCs or T cells enriched from blood (not recorded which). The receptors originated from a woman in her thirties or forties with acute COVID-19. The CDR3 runs from the conserved cysteine through the conserved F or W. A D gene is named only where the DNA matches it firmly. Expanded clones get a size class; other rows say once, few or many, or leave the size out.

j_gene	abundance	d_gene	v_gene	CDR3aa	CDR3nt
TRBJ2-7	-	-	TRBV7-2	CASSLSASVGEQYF	TGTGCCAGCAGCTTGAGCGCTTCAGTGGGCGAGCAGTACTTC
TRBJ2-3	-	TRBD2	TRBV7-2	CASSLDGTSSANTQYF	TGTGCCAGCAGCTTAGATGGGACTAGCTCTGCAAATACGCAGTATTTT
TRBJ1-3	-	-	TRBV5-1	CASSSSGSGNTIYF	TGCGCCAGCAGCTCGTCAGGCTCTGGAAACACCATATATTTT
TRBJ1-6	few	TRBD1	TRBV7-2	CASSLALSVQGVSPLHF	TGTGCCAGCAGCTTAGCGCTGTCGGTCCAGGGGGTCTCACCCCTCCACTTT
TRBJ1-2	once	-	TRBV21-1	CASSKGDCDYGYTF	TGTGCCAGCAGCAAAGGGGACTGTGACTATGGCTACACCTTC
TRBJ1-2	few	TRBD1	TRBV28	CASSLPKPDRARTF	TGTGCCAGCAGTTTACCAAAGCCGGACAGGGCCCGTACCTTC
TRBJ2-2	few	-	TRBV29-1	CSVWPGVGTGELFF	TGCAGCGTTTGGCCGGGAGTTGGGACCGGGGAGCTGTTTTTT
TRBJ1-1	-	-	TRBV28	CATQDVRTEAFF	TGTGCCACCCAAGATGTGCGAACTGAAGCTTTCTTT
TRBJ1-5	-	TRBD1	TRBV27	CASSPRDRPLQPQHF	TGTGCCAGCAGTCCCCGGGACAGGCCTCTTCAGCCCCAGCATTTT
TRBJ2-2	-	TRBD1	TRBV27	CASSLGQGAYPGELFF	TGTGCCAGCAGTCTCGGACAGGGGGCTTATCCCGGGGAGCTGTTTTTT
TRBJ1-5	-	TRBD1	TRBV19	CASSIRQGAWNQPQHF	TGTGCCAGTAGTATAAGACAGGGGGCCTGGAATCAGCCCCAGCATTTT
TRBJ1-1	-	-	TRBV7-2	CASSSNNQGEAFF	TGTGCCAGCAGCTCGAATAATCAGGGAGAAGCTTTCTTT
TRBJ1-4	-	-	TRBV2	CASSENGQLNEKLFF	TGTGCCAGCAGTGAAAATGGACAGCTTAATGAAAAACTGTTTTTT
TRBJ1-1	-	-	TRBV7-2	CASSLVGNVGTEAFF	TGTGCCAGCAGCTTAGTCGGGAATGTGGGCACTGAAGCTTTCTTT
TRBJ2-1	once	-	TRBV11-2	CASSLMTNPSYNEQFF	TGTGCCAGCAGCTTAATGACAAACCCTTCCTACAATGAGCAGTTCTTC
TRBJ2-7	-	TRBD1	TRBV5-6	CASSFDRDYEQYF	TGTGCCAGCAGTTTTGACAGGGACTACGAGCAGTACTTC
TRBJ2-2	-	-	TRBV19	CASSIWAGTGELFF	TGTGCCAGTAGTATATGGGCAGGGACCGGGGAGCTGTTTTTT
TRBJ2-7	-	-	TRBV3-1/TRBV3-2	CASSPGLYEQYF	TGTGCCAGCAGCCCGGGACTTTACGAGCAGTACTTC
TRBJ2-7	-	TRBD2	TRBV19	CASSIGGRLAGGPYEQYF	TGTGCCAGTAGTATAGGGGGAAGACTAGCGGGAGGGCCCTACGAGCAGTACTTC
TRBJ1-2	-	-	TRBV12-3/TRBV12-4	CASSLAGDRGYTF	TGTGCCAGCAGTCTGGCGGGGGATCGCGGCTACACCTTC
TRBJ1-6	-	-	TRBV7-2	CASSPPEQSSPLHF	TGTGCCAGCAGCCCCCCGGAACAGTCTTCACCCCTCCACTTT
TRBJ1-2	-	TRBD1	TRBV7-8	CASSLRTGEAGGYTF	TGTGCCAGCAGCTTGAGGACAGGGGAAGCGGGCGGCTACACCTTC
TRBJ2-5	once	TRBD1	TRBV10-3	CAISQQGQGEWETQYF	TGTGCCATCAGCCAGCAGGGACAGGGGGAATGGGAGACCCAGTACTTC
TRBJ2-2	-	-	TRBV7-2	CASSLGGWTGELFF	TGTGCCAGCAGCTTAGGGGGCTGGACCGGGGAGCTGTTTTTT
TRBJ1-2	once	-	TRBV21-1	CASSKGQLHSNYGYTF	TGTGCCAGCAGCAAGGGACAGTTACATAGTAACTATGGCTACACCTTC
TRBJ2-7	-	-	TRBV5-1	CASSLAGGRDEQYF	TGCGCCAGCAGCTTGGCCGGGGGACGGGACGAGCAGTACTTC
TRBJ1-2	-	-	TRBV12-5	CASGLRGGTQVYGYTF	TGTGCTAGTGGTTTAAGGGGAGGGACCCAGGTCTATGGCTACACCTTC
TRBJ1-1	-	-	TRBV7-2	CASSLPLSGGTMNTEAFF	TGTGCCAGCAGCCTCCCGTTATCGGGGGGAACCATGAACACTGAAGCTTTCTTT
TRBJ2-2	-	TRBD1	TRBV10-1	CASSERYYLDRGHRTKTGELFF	TGCGCCAGCAGTGAGCGCTATTACTTGGACAGGGGGCATCGGACGAAGACCGGGGAGCTGTTTTTT
TRBJ2-1	-	-	TRBV10-3	CAISPQKGPEQFF	TGTGCCATCAGTCCTCAGAAGGGGCCTGAGCAGTTCTTC
TRBJ1-5	few	-	TRBV5-1	CASSLGAGDNQPQHF	TGCGCCAGCAGCTTGGGAGCAGGCGACAATCAGCCCCAGCATTTT
TRBJ1-4	-	TRBD1	TRBV6-5	CASRDRVWEEKLFF	TGTGCCAGCAGGGACAGGGTGTGGGAGGAAAAACTGTTTTTT
TRBJ1-2	once	TRBD1	TRBV28	CASSPGQIYGYTF	TGTGCCAGCAGCCCGGGACAGATCTATGGCTACACCTTC
TRBJ2-3	-	TRBD2	TRBV11-2	CASSLSAGDTDTQYF	TGTGCCAGCAGCTTATCAGCGGGGGACACAGATACGCAGTATTTT
TRBJ2-1	-	-	TRBV18	CASSPLTSPTYNEQFF	TGTGCCAGCTCGCCCTTGACTAGTCCAACCTACAATGAGCAGTTCTTC
TRBJ2-7	-	-	TRBV9	CASSVQADLTYEQYF	TGTGCCAGCAGCGTCCAAGCGGATCTTACCTACGAGCAGTACTTC
TRBJ2-3	-	-	TRBV2	CASSQRASTDTQYF	TGTGCCAGCAGCCAGCGCGCTAGCACAGATACGCAGTATTTT
TRBJ1-1	-	-	TRBV7-2	CASSLTLGRGTEAFF	TGTGCCAGCAGCTTAACGCTCGGCAGGGGCACTGAAGCTTTCTTT
TRBJ2-5	once	TRBD2	TRBV28	CASRSGMETQYF	TGTGCCAGCAGGAGCGGGATGGAGACCCAGTACTTC
TRBJ2-7	-	TRBD2	TRBV6-5	CASSYSAGGGIDEQYF	TGTGCCAGCAGTTATAGTGCCGGGGGGGGTATCGACGAGCAGTACTTC
TRBJ1-2	once	TRBD1	TRBV18	CASSSGQEANYGYTF	TGTGCCAGCTCATCAGGACAGGAAGCTAACTATGGCTACACCTTC
TRBJ2-3	-	-	TRBV9	CASSVAISAGSTDTQYF	TGTGCCAGCAGCGTAGCCATTTCAGCAGGGAGCACAGATACGCAGTATTTT
TRBJ1-2	-	-	TRBV19	CARVSGGHGYGYTF	TGTGCCAGGGTATCGGGGGGTCACGGCTATGGCTACACCTTC
TRBJ2-5	-	TRBD1	TRBV5-1	CASSNDRAWETQYF	TGCGCCAGCAGCAATGACAGGGCTTGGGAGACCCAGTACTTC
TRBJ2-5	-	TRBD1	TRBV4-2	CASSRTGTAQETQYF	TGTGCCAGCAGCCGTACCGGGACAGCTCAAGAGACCCAGTACTTC
TRBJ2-5	-	TRBD2	TRBV18	CASSLAGGGQETQYF	TGTGCCAGCTCCCTTGCGGGAGGGGGCCAAGAGACCCAGTACTTC
TRBJ2-2	-	-	TRBV11-3	CASSPAGGSQNTGELFF	TGTGCCAGCAGCCCAGCCGGGGGTTCTCAAAACACCGGGGAGCTGTTTTTT
TRBJ2-2	-	TRBD2	TRBV27	CASSLWGSGKAGELFF	TGTGCCAGCAGTTTATGGGGTAGCGGGAAGGCCGGGGAGCTGTTTTTT
TRBJ2-3	-	-	TRBV27	CASSSWHTDTQYF	TGTGCCAGCAGTTCTTGGCACACAGATACGCAGTATTTT
TRBJ2-2	-	TRBD1	TRBV9	CASSVSGQVAVGELFF	TGTGCCAGCAGCGTCTCCGGACAGGTTGCGGTCGGGGAGCTGTTTTTT